This T cell receptor beta chain derives from a study of CD8+ T cells in alopecia areata. Overall study results and limits: Especially in alopecia totalis/universalis, lesional scalp showed greater clonality than normal scalp did. When scalp samples are sequenced, resident alphabeta T cells of normal skin are also captured. Compared with mice, patients displayed less clear TCR sharing, possibly for HLA-related reasons.

Cell sorting on a FACSAria was used to separate CD4+ and CD8+ T cells from the PBMCs. The authors extracted RNA and reverse transcribed it into cDNA as the sequencing template. Only in-frame clones appear in the TCRdb table, and some are missing; sequencing was by immunoSEQ multiplex PCR. The sample includes about 140,000 clones, less than 65% of them seen just once. Details on this clone: The antigen is unknown.

Trimming pared 6 bases from V and 3 bases from J, leaving 12 bases between. CDR3 length equals 13 residues. The V gene's germline CDR1 is KGHSH and CDR2 LQKENI. This clonotype originated in a human donor in good health. Source material: CD8+ T cells sorted from blood. The V call is TRBV18, the J call TRBJ2-7; D unresolved. The CDR3 DNA reads TGTGCCAGCTCTAACGGACGGTACTACGAGCAGTACTTC. Translated: CASSNGRYYEQYF.